The text below deals with one TCR beta chain. The antigen remains undetermined. The germline CDR1 and CDR2 sequences are SGHAT and FQNNGV. Trimming cost V 0 bases and J 6 bases, with 6 bases left between them. CDR3 length: 13 amino acids. These data belong to a study of response to subunit inactivated influenza vaccine. Study-wide points: Seasonal influenza vaccination, on each occasion, was suggested by the authors to recruit few new T cells.

One entry per CDR3 protein results from TCRdb running MiXCR on the RT-PCR reads. This sample carries around 580,000 distinct CDR3 sequences, 14% of them seen once, and the ten largest clones take approximately 10%. This sequence joins TRBV11-2 and TRBJ1-5; D is ambiguous. The source material was PBMCs from blood, sampled approximately 13 days after vaccination. The receptor's source is a man aged 50 or older who received an inactivated influenza vaccine. The CDR3 loop reads CASSLDSSQPQHF. In DNA, the CDR3 is TGTGCCAGCAGCTTAGATTCCAGTCAGCCCCAGCATTTT.